Sequencing of this T cell receptor (beta chain) was carried out in a study of CD8 T cells in Susac syndrome. Random hexamers were used to reverse transcribe an amount of roughly 0.5 to 1 ug RNA. MiXCR, run by TCRdb on the immunoSEQ multiplex PCR reads, gives a single entry per CDR3 protein. The sample holds about 300,000 distinct CDR3 sequences, about 90% seen once. TEMRA cells were FACS-enriched, while CD8+ and CD4+ T cells were negatively isolated. Sequenced sample: CD4+ T cells from PBMCs. This clonotype was sampled from a human donor with multiple sclerosis.

CDR3 in amino acids: CASSQEIAFQETQYF. As DNA, the CDR3 is TGTGCCAGCAGCCAAGAGATAGCTTTTCAAGAGACCCAGTACTTC. The chain links TRBV3-1 to TRBJ2-5; D not certain. The length of the CDR3 is 15 residues. The germline gives CDR1 LGHDT, CDR2 YNNKEL (reference sequence). Trimming took off 0 bases at V and 2 bases at J, with 10 bases between the two ends.